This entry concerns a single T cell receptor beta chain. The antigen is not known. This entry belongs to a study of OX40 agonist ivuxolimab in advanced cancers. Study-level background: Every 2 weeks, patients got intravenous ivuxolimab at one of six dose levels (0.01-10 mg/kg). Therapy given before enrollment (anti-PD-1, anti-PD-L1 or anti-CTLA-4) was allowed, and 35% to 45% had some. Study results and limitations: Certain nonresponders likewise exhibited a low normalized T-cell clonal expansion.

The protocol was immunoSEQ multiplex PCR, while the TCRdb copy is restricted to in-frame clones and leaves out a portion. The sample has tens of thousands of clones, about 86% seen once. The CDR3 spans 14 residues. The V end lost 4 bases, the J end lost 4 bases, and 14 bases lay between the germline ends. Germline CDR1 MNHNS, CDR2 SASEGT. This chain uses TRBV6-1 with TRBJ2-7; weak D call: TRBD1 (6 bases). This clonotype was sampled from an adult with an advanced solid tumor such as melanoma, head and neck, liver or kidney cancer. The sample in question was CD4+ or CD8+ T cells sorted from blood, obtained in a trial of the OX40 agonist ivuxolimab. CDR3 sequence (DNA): TGTGCCAGCAGTGCGGGGACACCCTCTTACGAGCAGTACTTC. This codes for CASSAGTPSYEQYF.